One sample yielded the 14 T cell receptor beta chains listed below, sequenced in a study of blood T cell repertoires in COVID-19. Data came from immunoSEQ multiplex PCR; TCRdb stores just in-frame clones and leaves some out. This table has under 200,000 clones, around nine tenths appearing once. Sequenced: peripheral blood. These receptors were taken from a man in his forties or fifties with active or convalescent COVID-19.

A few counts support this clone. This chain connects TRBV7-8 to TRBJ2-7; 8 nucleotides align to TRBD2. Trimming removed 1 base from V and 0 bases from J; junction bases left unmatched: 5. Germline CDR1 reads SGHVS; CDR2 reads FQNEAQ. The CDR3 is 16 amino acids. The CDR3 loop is CASSLGVAGISYEQYF. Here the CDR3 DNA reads TGTGCCAGCAGCTTAGGGGTAGCGGGAATCTCCTACGAGCAGTACTTC.

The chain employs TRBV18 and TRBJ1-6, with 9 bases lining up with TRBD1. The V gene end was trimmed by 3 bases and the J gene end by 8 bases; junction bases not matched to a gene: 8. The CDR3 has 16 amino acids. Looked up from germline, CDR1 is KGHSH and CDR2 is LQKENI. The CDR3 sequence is CASSPSGQGLYSPLHF. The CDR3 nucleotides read TGTGCCAGCTCACCCTCGGGACAGGGCTTATATTCACCCCTCCACTTT.

CDR3 amino acids: CASSPTLGATYEQYF. The CDR3 DNA sequence: TGTGCCAGCAGTCCAACCTTAGGGGCCACCTACGAGCAGTACTTC. This chain connects TRBV27 to TRBJ2-7; tentative D call: TRBD1 (5 bases). Trimming removed 5 bases from V and 2 bases from J, with 16 bases in between. The CDR3 contains 15 residues. Germline V gene sequence: CDR1 MNHEY, CDR2 SMNVEV (reference sequence).

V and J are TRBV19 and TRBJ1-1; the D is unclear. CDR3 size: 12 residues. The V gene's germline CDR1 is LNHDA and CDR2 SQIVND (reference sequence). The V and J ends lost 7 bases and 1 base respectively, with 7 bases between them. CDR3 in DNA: TGTGCCAGTAATAGCAGGAACACTGAAGCTTTCTTT. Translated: CASNSRNTEAFF. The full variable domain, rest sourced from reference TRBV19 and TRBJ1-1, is DGGITQSPKYLFRKEGQNVTLSCEQNLNHDAMYWYRQDPGQGLRLIYYSQIVNDFQKGDIAEGYSVSREKKESFPLTVTSAQKNPTAFYLCASNSRNTEAFFGQGTRLTVV.

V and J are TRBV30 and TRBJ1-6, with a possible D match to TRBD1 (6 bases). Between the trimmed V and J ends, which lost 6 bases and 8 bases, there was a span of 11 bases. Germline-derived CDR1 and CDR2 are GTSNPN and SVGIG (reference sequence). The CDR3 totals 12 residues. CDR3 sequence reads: CACGQSDSPLHF. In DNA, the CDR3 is TGTGCCTGCGGACAGTCCGATTCACCCCTCCACTTT.

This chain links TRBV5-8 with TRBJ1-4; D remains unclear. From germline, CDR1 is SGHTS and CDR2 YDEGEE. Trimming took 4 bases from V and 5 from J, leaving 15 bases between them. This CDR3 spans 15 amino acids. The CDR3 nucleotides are TGTGCCAGCAGCCAAATCGCGGGCTTAAATGAAAAACTGTTTTTT. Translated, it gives CASSQIAGLNEKLFF.

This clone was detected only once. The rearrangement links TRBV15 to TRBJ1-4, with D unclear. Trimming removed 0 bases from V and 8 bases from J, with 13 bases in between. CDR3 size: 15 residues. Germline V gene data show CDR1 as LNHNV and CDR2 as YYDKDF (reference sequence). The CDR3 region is CATSRDRLWREKLFF. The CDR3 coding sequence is TGTGCCACCAGCAGAGATCGTCTTTGGCGGGAAAAACTGTTTTTT.

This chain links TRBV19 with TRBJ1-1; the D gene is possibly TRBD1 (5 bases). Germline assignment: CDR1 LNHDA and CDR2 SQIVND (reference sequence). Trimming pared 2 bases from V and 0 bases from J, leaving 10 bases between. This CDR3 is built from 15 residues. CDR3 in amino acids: CASSIQGTLNTEAFF. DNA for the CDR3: TGTGCCAGTAGTATACAGGGAACATTGAACACTGAAGCTTTCTTT.

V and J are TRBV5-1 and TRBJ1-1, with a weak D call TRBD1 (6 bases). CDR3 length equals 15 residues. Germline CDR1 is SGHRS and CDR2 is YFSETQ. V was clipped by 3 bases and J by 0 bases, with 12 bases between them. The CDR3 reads CASSYSGTLNTEAFF. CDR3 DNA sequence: TGCGCCAGCAGCTACTCCGGGACATTGAACACTGAAGCTTTCTTT.

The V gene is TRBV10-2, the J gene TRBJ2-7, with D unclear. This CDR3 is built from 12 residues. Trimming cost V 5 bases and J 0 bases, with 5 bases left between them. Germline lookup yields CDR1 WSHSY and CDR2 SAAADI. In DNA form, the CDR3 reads TGCGCCAGCAGTCGTAGCTCCTACGAGCAGTACTTC. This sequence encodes CASSRSSYEQYF.

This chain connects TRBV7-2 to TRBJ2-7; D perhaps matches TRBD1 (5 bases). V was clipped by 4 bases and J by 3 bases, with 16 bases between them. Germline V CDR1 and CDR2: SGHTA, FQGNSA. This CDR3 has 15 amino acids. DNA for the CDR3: TGTGCCAGCAGCTCCTCCTTGACAGTAGGCTACGAGCAGTACTTC. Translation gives CASSSSLTVGYEQYF.

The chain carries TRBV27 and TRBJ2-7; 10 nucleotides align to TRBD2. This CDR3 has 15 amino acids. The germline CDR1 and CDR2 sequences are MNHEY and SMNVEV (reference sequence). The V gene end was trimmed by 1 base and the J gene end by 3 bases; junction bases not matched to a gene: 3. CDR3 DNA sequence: TGTGCCAGCAGTTTATTGGGGACTAGCGTCTACGAGCAGTACTTC. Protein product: CASSLLGTSVYEQYF.

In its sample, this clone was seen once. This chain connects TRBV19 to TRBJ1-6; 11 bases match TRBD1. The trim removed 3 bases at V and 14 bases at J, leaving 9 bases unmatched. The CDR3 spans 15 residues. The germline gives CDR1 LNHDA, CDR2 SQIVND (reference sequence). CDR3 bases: TGTGCCAGTAGTATCTGGACAGGGGGCCCGTCCACCCTCCACTTT. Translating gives CASSIWTGGPSTLHF.

CDR3 in amino acids: CSASPGMAYEQYF. CDR3 in DNA: TGCAGTGCTAGTCCAGGGATGGCCTACGAGCAGTACTTC. The V call is TRBV20-1, the J call TRBJ2-7, with D maybe TRBD1 (5 bases). The V gene's germline CDR1 is DFQATT and CDR2 SNEGSKA (reference sequence). The CDR3 loop spans 13 amino acids. Trimming took off 3 bases at V and 2 bases at J, with 11 bases between the two ends.